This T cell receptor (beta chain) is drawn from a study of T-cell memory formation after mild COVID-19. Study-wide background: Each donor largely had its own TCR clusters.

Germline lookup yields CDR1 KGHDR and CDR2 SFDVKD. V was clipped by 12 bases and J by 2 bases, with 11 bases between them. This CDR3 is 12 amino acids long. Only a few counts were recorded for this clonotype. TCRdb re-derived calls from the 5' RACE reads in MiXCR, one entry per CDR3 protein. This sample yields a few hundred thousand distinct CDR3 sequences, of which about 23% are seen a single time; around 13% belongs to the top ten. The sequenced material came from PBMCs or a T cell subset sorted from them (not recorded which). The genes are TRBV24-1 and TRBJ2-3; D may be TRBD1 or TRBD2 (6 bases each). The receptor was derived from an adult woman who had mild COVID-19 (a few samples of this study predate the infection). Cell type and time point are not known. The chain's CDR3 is CAAQGLTDTQYF. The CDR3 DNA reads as TGTGCCGCACAGGGACTCACAGATACGCAGTATTTT.